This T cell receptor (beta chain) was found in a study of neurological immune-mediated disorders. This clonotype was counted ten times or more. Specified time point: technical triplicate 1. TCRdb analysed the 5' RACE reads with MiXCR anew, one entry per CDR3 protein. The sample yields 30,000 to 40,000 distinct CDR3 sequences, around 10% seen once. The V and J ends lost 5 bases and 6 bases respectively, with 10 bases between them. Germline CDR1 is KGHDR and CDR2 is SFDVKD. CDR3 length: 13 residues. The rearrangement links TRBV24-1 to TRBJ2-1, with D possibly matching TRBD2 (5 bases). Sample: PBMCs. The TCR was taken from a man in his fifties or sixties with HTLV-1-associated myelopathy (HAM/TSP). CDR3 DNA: TGTGCCACCAGTGGGACTGGGGTCAATGAGCAGTTCTTC. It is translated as CATSGTGVNEQFF.